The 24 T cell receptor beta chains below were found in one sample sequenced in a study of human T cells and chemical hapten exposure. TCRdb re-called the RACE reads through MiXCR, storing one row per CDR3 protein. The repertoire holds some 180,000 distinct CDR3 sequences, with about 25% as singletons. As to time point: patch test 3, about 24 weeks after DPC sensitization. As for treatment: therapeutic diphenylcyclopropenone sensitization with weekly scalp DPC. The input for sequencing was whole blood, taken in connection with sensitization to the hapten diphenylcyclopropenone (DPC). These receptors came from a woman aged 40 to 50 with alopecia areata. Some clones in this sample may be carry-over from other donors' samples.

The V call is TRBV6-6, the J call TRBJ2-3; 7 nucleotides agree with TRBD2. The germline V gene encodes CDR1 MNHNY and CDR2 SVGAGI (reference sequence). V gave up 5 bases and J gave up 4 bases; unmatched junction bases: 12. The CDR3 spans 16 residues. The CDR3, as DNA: TGTGCCAGCAGTCCCCCAGGGAGGGGTAGAGCAGATACGCAGTATTTT. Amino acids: CASSPPGRGRADTQYF.

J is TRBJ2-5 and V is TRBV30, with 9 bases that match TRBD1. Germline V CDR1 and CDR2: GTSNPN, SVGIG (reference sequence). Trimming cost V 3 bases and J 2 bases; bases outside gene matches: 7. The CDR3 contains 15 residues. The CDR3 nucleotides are TGTGCCTGGAGCACTGGGACAGGGTTTCAAGAGACCCAGTACTTC. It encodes CAWSTGTGFQETQYF.

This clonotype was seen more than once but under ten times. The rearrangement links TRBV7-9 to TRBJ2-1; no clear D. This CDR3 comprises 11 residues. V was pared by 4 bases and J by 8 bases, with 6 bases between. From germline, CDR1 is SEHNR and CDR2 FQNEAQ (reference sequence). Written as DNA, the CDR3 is TGTGCCAGCAGCTCGACGGATGAGCAGTTCTTC. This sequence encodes CASSSTDEQFF. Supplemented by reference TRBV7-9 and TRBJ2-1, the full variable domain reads DTGVSQNPRHKITKRGQNVTFRCDPISEHNRLYWYRQTLGQGPEFLTYFQNEAQLEKSRLLSDRFSAERPKGSFSTLEIQRTEQGDSAMYLCASSSTDEQFFGPGTRLTVL.

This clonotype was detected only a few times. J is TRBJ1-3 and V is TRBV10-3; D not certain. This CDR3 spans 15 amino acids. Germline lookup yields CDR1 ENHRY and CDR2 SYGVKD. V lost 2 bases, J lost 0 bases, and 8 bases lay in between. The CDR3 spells CAISEGISSGNTIYF. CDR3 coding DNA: TGTGCCATCAGTGAGGGGATTTCCTCTGGAAACACCATATATTTT.

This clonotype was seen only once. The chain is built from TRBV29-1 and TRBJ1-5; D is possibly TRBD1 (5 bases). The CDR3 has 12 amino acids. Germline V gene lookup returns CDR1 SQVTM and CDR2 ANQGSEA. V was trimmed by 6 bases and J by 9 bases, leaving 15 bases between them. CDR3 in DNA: TGCAGCGTGGCCGGGGGTAGGGGGCCCCAGCATTTT. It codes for CSVAGGRGPQHF.

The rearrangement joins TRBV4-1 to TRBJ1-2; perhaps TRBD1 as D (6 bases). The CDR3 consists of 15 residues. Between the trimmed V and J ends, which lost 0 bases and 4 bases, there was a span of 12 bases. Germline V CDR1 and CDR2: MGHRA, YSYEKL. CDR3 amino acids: CASSQERGALYGYTF. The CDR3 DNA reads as TGCGCCAGCAGCCAAGAGCGGGGGGCCCTCTATGGCTACACCTTC.

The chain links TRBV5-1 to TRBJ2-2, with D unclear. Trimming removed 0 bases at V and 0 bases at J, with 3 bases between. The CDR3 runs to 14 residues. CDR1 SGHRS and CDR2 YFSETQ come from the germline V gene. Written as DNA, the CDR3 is TGCGCCAGCAGCTTGGTCGCGAACACCGGGGAGCTGTTTTTT. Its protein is CASSLVANTGELFF.

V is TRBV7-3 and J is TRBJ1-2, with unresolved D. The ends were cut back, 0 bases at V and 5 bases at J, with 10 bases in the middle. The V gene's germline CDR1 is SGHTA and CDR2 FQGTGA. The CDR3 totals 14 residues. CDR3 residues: CASSLTKGTYGYTF. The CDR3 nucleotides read TGTGCCAGCAGCTTAACTAAGGGAACATATGGCTACACCTTC.

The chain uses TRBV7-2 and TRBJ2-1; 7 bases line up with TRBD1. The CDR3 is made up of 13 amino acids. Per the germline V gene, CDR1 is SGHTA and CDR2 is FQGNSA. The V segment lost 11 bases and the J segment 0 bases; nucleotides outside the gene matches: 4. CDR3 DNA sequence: TGTGCCTCGGGACAGACCTCCTACAATGAGCAGTTCTTC. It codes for CASGQTSYNEQFF.

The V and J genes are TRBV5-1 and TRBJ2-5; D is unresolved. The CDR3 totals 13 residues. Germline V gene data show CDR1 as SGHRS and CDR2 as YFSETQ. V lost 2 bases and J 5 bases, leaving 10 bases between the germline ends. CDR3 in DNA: TGCGCCAGCAGCTTCCACCCGTCCGAGACCCAGTACTTC. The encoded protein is CASSFHPSETQYF.

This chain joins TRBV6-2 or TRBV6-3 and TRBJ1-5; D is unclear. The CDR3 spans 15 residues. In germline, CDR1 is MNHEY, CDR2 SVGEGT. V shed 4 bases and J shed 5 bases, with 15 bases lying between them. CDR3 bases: TGTGCCAGCAGTTCATACCTAAACCAAGATCAGCCCCAGCATTTT. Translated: CASSSYLNQDQPQHF.

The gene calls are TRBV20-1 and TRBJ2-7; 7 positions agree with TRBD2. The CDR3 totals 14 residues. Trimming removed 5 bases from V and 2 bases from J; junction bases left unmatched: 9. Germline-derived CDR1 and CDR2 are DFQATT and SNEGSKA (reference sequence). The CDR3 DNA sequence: TGCAGTGCTCTACGACTAGCTCTCACCTACGAGCAGTACTTC. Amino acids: CSALRLALTYEQYF.

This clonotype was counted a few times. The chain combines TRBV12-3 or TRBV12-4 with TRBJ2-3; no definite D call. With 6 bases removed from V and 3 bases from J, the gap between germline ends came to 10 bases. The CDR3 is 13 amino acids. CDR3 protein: CASSPRNTDTQYF. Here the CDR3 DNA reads TGTGCCAGCAGCCCTCGGAATACAGATACGCAGTATTTT.

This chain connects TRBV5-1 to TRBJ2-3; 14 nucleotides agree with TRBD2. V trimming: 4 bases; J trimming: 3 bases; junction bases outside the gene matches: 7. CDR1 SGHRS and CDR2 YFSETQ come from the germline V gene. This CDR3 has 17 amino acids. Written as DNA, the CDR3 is TGCGCCAGCAGCGCGGGACTAGCGGGAGATCGTACAGATACGCAGTATTTT. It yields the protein CASSAGLAGDRTDTQYF. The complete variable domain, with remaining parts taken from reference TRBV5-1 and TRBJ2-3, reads KAGVTQTPRYLIKTRGQQVTLSCSPISGHRSVSWYQQTPGQGLQFLFEYFSETQRNKGNFPGRFSGRQFSNSRSEMNVSTLELGDSALYLCASSAGLAGDRTDTQYFGPGTRLTVL.

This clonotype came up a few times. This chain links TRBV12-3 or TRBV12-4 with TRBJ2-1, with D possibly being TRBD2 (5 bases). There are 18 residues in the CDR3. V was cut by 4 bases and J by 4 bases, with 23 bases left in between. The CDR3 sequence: CASSSHPSRGVRYNEQFF. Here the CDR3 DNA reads TGTGCCAGCAGTTCCCATCCCAGCCGGGGAGTCCGATACAATGAGCAGTTCTTC.

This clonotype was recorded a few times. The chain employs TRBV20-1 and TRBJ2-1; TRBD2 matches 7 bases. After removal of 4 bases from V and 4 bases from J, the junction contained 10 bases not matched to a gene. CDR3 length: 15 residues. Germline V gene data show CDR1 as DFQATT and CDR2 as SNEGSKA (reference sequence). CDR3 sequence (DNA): TGCAGTGCTATACTTGGCGGGAGTGATTACAATGAGCAGTTCTTC. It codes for CSAILGGSDYNEQFF.

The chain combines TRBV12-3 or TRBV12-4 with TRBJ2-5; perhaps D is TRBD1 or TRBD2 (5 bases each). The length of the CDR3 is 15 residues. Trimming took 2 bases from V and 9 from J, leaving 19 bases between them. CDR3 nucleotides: TGTGCCAGCAGTTTACCAGAACAGGTTCTCGGGGCCCAGTACTTC. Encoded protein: CASSLPEQVLGAQYF.

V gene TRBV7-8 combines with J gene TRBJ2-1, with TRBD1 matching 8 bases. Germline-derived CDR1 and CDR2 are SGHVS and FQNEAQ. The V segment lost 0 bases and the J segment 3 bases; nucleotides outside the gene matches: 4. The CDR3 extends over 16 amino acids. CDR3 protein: CASSLAPGGNYNEQFF. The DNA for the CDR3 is TGTGCCAGCAGCTTAGCCCCAGGGGGCAACTACAATGAGCAGTTCTTC.

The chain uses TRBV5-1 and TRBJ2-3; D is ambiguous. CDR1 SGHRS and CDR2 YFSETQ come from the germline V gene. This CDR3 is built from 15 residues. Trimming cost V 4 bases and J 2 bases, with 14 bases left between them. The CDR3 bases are TGCGCCAGCAGCCCCCCCGACGCGGTCACAGATACGCAGTATTTT. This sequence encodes CASSPPDAVTDTQYF. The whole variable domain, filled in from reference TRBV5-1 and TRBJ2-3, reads KAGVTQTPRYLIKTRGQQVTLSCSPISGHRSVSWYQQTPGQGLQFLFEYFSETQRNKGNFPGRFSGRQFSNSRSEMNVSTLELGDSALYLCASSPPDAVTDTQYFGPGTRLTVL.

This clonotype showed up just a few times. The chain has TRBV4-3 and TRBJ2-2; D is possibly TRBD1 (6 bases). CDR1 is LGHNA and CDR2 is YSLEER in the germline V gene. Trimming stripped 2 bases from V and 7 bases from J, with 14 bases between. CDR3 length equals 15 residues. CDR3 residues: CASSQTGYRSGELFF. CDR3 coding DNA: TGCGCCAGCAGCCAAACAGGGTACCGAAGCGGGGAGCTGTTTTTT.

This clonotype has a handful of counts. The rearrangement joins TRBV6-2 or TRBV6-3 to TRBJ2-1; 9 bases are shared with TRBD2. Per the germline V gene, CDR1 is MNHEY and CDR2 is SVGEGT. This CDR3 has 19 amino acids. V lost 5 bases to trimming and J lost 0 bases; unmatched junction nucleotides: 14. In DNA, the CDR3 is TGTGCCAGCAGTACTCGCGGTCAAGCGGGAGGACCCTCCTACAATGAGCAGTTCTTC. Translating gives CASSTRGQAGGPSYNEQFF.

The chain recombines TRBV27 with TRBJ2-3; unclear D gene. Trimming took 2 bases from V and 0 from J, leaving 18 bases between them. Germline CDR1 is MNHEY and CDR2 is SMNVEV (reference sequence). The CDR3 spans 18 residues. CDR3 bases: TGTGCCAGCAGTTTACGGTTACCCTTTGGTTCTAGCACAGATACGCAGTATTTT. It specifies CASSLRLPFGSSTDTQYF.

As DNA, the CDR3 is TGTGCCAGCAGCTTTACGGCTAGCGCAGAGACCCAGTACTTC. Amino acid sequence: CASSFTASAETQYF. V gene TRBV7-2 combines with J gene TRBJ2-5, with a possible D match to TRBD2 (6 bases). Germline CDR1 and CDR2: SGHTA and FQGNSA. This CDR3 is built from 14 residues. The V end was cut by 3 bases, the J end by 4 bases, with 12 bases between.

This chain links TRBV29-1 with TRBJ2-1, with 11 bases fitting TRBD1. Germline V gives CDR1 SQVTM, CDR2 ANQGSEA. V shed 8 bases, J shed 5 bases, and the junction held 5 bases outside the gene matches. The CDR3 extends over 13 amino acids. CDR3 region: CSMGGQGDNEQFF. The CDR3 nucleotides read TGCAGCATGGGGGGACAGGGGGACAATGAGCAGTTCTTC.